The rows below give T cell receptor beta chains drawn from one sample of a study of response to subunit inactivated influenza vaccine. MiXCR, run by TCRdb on the RT-PCR reads, gives a single entry per CDR3 protein. The sample carries about 300,000 distinct CDR3 sequences, over 20% recorded once. The sequenced sample was PBMCs from blood, obtained approximately 22 months after vaccination. The receptors were sampled from a man aged 50 to 69 who received an inactivated influenza vaccine. Each CDR3 is given with its conserved first and last residue. The D gene is left open where the match is weak. Clone size is not always given. Where it is, it says once, few, many or a class for expanded clones.

>TRBD1|14|TRBV19|TRBJ1-2|many
TGTGCCAGTATCCGACAGGGAATAGGCTATGGCTACACCTTC
CASIRQGIGYGYTF
>.|15|TRBV10-3|TRBJ1-4|few
TGTGCCATCAGTGAAAGGCCGGGGGCGAATGAAAAACTGTTTTTT
CAISERPGANEKLFF
>TRBD2|17|TRBV2|TRBJ2-1|few
TGTGCCACCCAGCCGGGGGCGCGGGAGGGCTCCTACAATGAGCAGTTCTTC
CATQPGAREGSYNEQFF
>.|13|TRBV30|TRBJ1-3|many
TGTGCCTGTACAAGGGACATTGGAAACACCATATATTTT
CACTRDIGNTIYF
>.|17|TRBV19|TRBJ1-5|.
TGTGCCAGTAGTATCAGTCTGTGGCTCCGGCGCAATCAGCCCCAGCATTTT
CASSISLWLRRNQPQHF
>.|15|TRBV12-3/TRBV12-4|TRBJ1-4|many
TGTGCCAGCAGTATGCGGACTGACTCTAATGAAAAACTGTTTTTT
CASSMRTDSNEKLFF
>TRBD1|14|TRBV10-3|TRBJ2-1|.
TGTGCCATCAGGGGACAGGGAGTATTAAATGAGCAGTTCTTC
CAIRGQGVLNEQFF
>TRBD2|15|TRBV12-3/TRBV12-4|TRBJ2-2|few
TGTGCCAGCAGTTATCCCAGCGCGGGGGTCGGGGAGCTGTTTTTT
CASSYPSAGVGELFF
>.|15|TRBV9|TRBJ1-3|.
TGTGCCAGCAGCGTAGCTTCGTACTCTGGAAACACCATATATTTT
CASSVASYSGNTIYF
>.|13|TRBV5-6|TRBJ2-7|.
TGTGCCAGCAGCTTGGGCCCCTTAGACGAGCAGTACTTC
CASSLGPLDEQYF
>TRBD1|15|TRBV5-1|TRBJ1-5|few
TGCGCCAGCAGCTTGGGGGACAGGGAGAATCAGCCCCAGCATTTT
CASSLGDRENQPQHF
>.|13|TRBV24-1|TRBJ1-1|few
TGTGCCACCAGTGATCAGGGTGCGGCTGAAGCTTTCTTT
CATSDQGAAEAFF
>.|13|TRBV20-1|TRBJ1-5|.
TGCAGTGCTAGAGATCATGCGAATCAGCCCCAGCATTTT
CSARDHANQPQHF
>.|14|TRBV6-1|TRBJ2-5|.
TGTGCCAGCAAGGCTAGCAGGATCCAAGAGACCCAGTACTTC
CASKASRIQETQYF
>.|14|TRBV20-1|TRBJ2-7|.
TGCAGTGCAAGGGACCTCCGAGGGGATTACGAGCAGTACTTC
CSARDLRGDYEQYF
>TRBD1|17|TRBV6-1|TRBJ1-2|.
TGTGCCAGCAGTCGTAACGGGGGGGACAGGGAAGTTAGGGGCTACACCTTC
CASSRNGGDREVRGYTF
>.|14|TRBV7-9|TRBJ1-1|.
TGTGCCAGCAGACCCGGACGGATGAACACTGAAGCTTTCTTT
CASRPGRMNTEAFF